These 18 T cell receptor beta chains originate from one sample sequenced in a study of T cell repertoires in cytomegalovirus infection. TCRdb reprocessed the reads via MiXCR and lists one record per CDR3 protein. The data contain about 740,000 distinct CDR3 sequences, 30% to 40% of them singletons. These receptors lack a known antigen. Sequencing used cultured PBMCs, obtained from culture after CMV antigen stimulation. These receptors originate from a human donor in good health (CMV status not recorded). Some clones in this sample may be carry-over from other donors' samples.

V gene TRBV19 combines with J gene TRBJ1-5, with 7 bases lining up with TRBD1. Germline assignment: CDR1 LNHDA and CDR2 SQIVND (reference sequence). The CDR3 is 11 amino acids. V gave up 5 bases and J gave up 9 bases; unmatched junction bases: 1. CDR3 protein: CASSQGGPQHF. The DNA of the CDR3 is TGTGCCAGTAGTCAGGGGGGGCCCCAGCATTTT.

The chain recombines TRBV15 with TRBJ2-3; a possible D gene is TRBD2 (6 bases). The germline V and J ends were trimmed by 6 bases and 4 bases, with 14 bases remaining between them. From germline, CDR1 is LNHNV and CDR2 YYDKDF (reference sequence). This CDR3 region has 14 residues. For the CDR3, the DNA is TGTGCCACCAGTCGTCGGGAGTTGGCAGATACGCAGTATTTT. Amino acids: CATSRRELADTQYF.

This clonotype turned up a few times. The gene calls are TRBV7-2 and TRBJ2-2; D possibly corresponds to TRBD2 (6 bases). The CDR3 consists of 17 residues. Germline V gives CDR1 SGHTA, CDR2 FQGNSA. V was clipped by 7 bases and J by 0 bases, with 18 bases between them. Written as DNA, the CDR3 is TGTGCCAGCACCCTTAGCGGAGACTCCCCGAACACCGGGGAGCTGTTTTTT. It is translated as CASTLSGDSPNTGELFF.

The chain uses TRBV7-9 and TRBJ1-3; D remains ambiguous. Germline V gene data show CDR1 as SEHNR and CDR2 as FQNEAQ (reference sequence). The CDR3 contains 16 residues. V was cut by 5 bases and J by 0 bases, with 14 bases left in between. The CDR3 loop reads CASSRYNLASGNTIYF. The CDR3 DNA reads TGTGCCAGCAGCCGGTACAACCTAGCCTCTGGAAACACCATATATTTT.

This clonotype appeared many times. The V and J genes are TRBV7-2 and TRBJ1-5; 9 bases line up with TRBD1. J was trimmed by 5 bases and V by 1 base; bases with no gene match: 3. The CDR3 is 15 amino acids. Per germline, CDR1 SGHTA and CDR2 FQGNSA. This chain's CDR3 is CASSLEGQGYQPQHF. Written as DNA, the CDR3 is TGTGCCAGCAGCTTAGAGGGACAGGGCTATCAGCCCCAGCATTTT. The whole variable domain, filled in from reference TRBV7-2 and TRBJ1-5, reads GAGVSQSPSNKVTEKGKDVELRCDPISGHTALYWYRQSLGQGLEFLIYFQGNSAPDKSGLPSDRFSAERTGGSVSTLTIQRTQQEDSAVYLCASSLEGQGYQPQHFGDGTRLSIL.

This clonotype was detected a few times. V gene TRBV7-9 combines with J gene TRBJ1-1; the D gene is possibly TRBD1 (5 bases). V gave up 5 bases and J gave up 3 bases, with 22 bases separating them. The CDR3 has 17 residues. Per germline, CDR1 SEHNR and CDR2 FQNEAQ (reference sequence). The CDR3 DNA sequence: TGTGCCAGCAGCCCGAACCCGGGATCGACAGAATACACTGAAGCTTTCTTT. This encodes CASSPNPGSTEYTEAFF.

The rearrangement links TRBV11-1 to TRBJ1-3; D gene uncertain. V was trimmed by 5 bases and J by 0 bases, leaving 8 bases between them. This CDR3 contains 14 residues. CDR1 is SGHAT, CDR2 FQDESV, per germline (reference sequence). DNA of the CDR3: TGTGCCAGCAGCAACGTACGCTCTGGAAACACCATATATTTT. It specifies CASSNVRSGNTIYF. Combining the CDR3 with reference TRBV11-1 and TRBJ1-3 gives the whole variable domain EAEVAQSPRYKITEKSQAVAFWCDPISGHATLYWYRQILGQGPELLVQFQDESVVDDSQLPKDRFSAERLKGVDSTLKIQPAELGDSAMYLCASSNVRSGNTIYFGEGSWLTVV.

Only a few counts were recorded for this clonotype. The V call is TRBV19, the J call TRBJ1-1; D is perhaps TRBD1 (5 bases). The CDR3 is 13 residues long. Trimming took off 6 bases at V and 2 bases at J, with 10 bases between the two ends. From germline, CDR1 is LNHDA and CDR2 SQIVND (reference sequence). The CDR3 spells CASRRTSNTEAFF. DNA for the CDR3: TGTGCCAGTAGAAGGACATCAAACACTGAAGCTTTCTTT.

This clonotype showed up just a few times. The genes are TRBV7-6 and TRBJ2-3, with 8 bases lining up with TRBD1. The germline V gene has CDR1 SGHVS and CDR2 FNYEAQ. The CDR3 extends over 15 amino acids. Trimming removed 4 bases from V and 3 bases from J; junction bases left unmatched: 6. The CDR3 region is CASSSPTGVTDTQYF. The CDR3 coding sequence is TGTGCCAGCAGCTCACCGACAGGGGTGACAGATACGCAGTATTTT.

The V gene is TRBV20-1, the J gene TRBJ2-7; D gene unclear. The V and J ends lost 3 bases and 4 bases respectively, with 13 bases between them. The CDR3 contains 13 residues. Germline assignment: CDR1 DFQATT and CDR2 SNEGSKA (reference sequence). The CDR3 here is CSASPSSDYEQYF. In DNA form, the CDR3 reads TGCAGTGCTAGTCCCAGCTCCGATTACGAGCAGTACTTC.

The V call is TRBV12-3 or TRBV12-4, the J call TRBJ1-1; possible D gene TRBD1, 5 bases. Trimming shortened V by 5 bases and J by 7 bases, and 11 bases separated the two germline ends. The CDR3 is 12 amino acids. CDR3 amino acids: CASSPGGIEAFF. In DNA, the CDR3 is TGTGCCAGCAGTCCCGGGGGGATTGAAGCTTTCTTT.

Only a few counts were recorded for this clonotype. The chain carries TRBV5-1 and TRBJ2-7; 13 bases are shared with TRBD2. The ends lost 2 bases at V and 6 bases at J; junction bases unmatched: 8. The germline gives CDR1 SGHRS, CDR2 YFSETQ. This CDR3 region has 16 residues. The CDR3 DNA reads as TGCGCCAGCAGCTTCCAGACTAGCGGGAGGTCATCCGAGCAGTACTTC. Translated, it gives CASSFQTSGRSSEQYF.

CDR3 nucleotides: TGTGCCAGCAGTTACGGGCAGGAGGGCAACACCATATATTTT. It codes for CASSYGQEGNTIYF. The genes are TRBV6-8 and TRBJ1-3, with unresolved D. The germline CDR1 and CDR2 sequences are MNHGY and SAAAGT. With 2 bases removed from V and 7 bases from J, the gap between germline ends came to 12 bases. The CDR3 sequence is 14 residues long.

DNA for the CDR3: TGTGCCACCCAAGAGTCAGGGGAAGATACGCAGTATTTT. This codes for CATQESGEDTQYF. This rearrangement joins TRBV2 to TRBJ2-3, with D possibly matching TRBD1 (6 bases). V gave up 10 bases and J gave up 5 bases, with 16 bases separating them. Germline V lookup: CDR1 SNHLY, CDR2 FYNNEI. This CDR3 comprises 13 residues.

The genes are TRBV29-1 and TRBJ2-7, with 8 bases aligning to TRBD1. Per the germline V gene, CDR1 is SQVTM and CDR2 is ANQGSEA. V was clipped by 4 bases and J by 2 bases; unmatched bases: 4. The CDR3 runs to 13 residues. For the CDR3, the DNA is TGCAGCGTTGCGACAGGGGAGACCTACGAGCAGTACTTC. It specifies CSVATGETYEQYF.

The chain is built from TRBV13 and TRBJ2-1; the D gene is possibly TRBD2 (7 bases). Germline V gives CDR1 PRHDT, CDR2 FYEKMQ (reference sequence). With 5 bases removed from V and 7 bases from J, the gap between germline ends came to 18 bases. CDR3 length: 15 residues. The CDR3 sequence is CASSQWGGGVNEQFF. The CDR3 DNA is TGTGCCAGCAGCCAATGGGGGGGCGGTGTAAATGAGCAGTTCTTC.

The chain links TRBV28 to TRBJ2-2; TRBD1 might be the D (6 bases). The CDR3 has 14 residues. The germline V gene encodes CDR1 MDHEN and CDR2 SYDVKM. V lost 6 bases and J 1 base, leaving 9 bases between the germline ends. DNA of the CDR3: TGTGCCAGCAGCCTGACAGGGAACACCGGGGAGCTGTTTTTT. Translated: CASSLTGNTGELFF.

This clonotype was detected a few times. This chain connects TRBV19 to TRBJ2-7, with 7 bases identical to TRBD1. From germline, CDR1 is LNHDA and CDR2 SQIVND (reference sequence). CDR3 length equals 14 residues. V lost 3 bases and J lost 4; bases outside the gene matches: 6. CDR3 DNA sequence: TGTGCCAGTAGTATGCCCCACAGGGGTTACGAGCAGTACTTC. It yields the protein CASSMPHRGYEQYF.